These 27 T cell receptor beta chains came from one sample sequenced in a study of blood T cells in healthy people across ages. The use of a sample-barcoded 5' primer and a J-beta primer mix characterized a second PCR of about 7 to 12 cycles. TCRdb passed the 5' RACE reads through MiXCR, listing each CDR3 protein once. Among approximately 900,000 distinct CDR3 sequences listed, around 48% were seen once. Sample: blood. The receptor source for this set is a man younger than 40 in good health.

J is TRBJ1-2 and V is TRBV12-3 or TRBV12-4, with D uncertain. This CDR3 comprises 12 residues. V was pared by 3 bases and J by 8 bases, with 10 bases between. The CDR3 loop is CASSFGVDGYTF. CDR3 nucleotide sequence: TGTGCCAGCAGTTTCGGGGTAGACGGCTACACCTTC.

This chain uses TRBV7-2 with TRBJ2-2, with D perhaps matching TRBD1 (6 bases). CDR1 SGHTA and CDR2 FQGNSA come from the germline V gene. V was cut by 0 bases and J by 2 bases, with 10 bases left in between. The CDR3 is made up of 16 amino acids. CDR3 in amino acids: CASSLAQGSNTGELFF. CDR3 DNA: TGTGCCAGCAGCTTAGCGCAGGGGAGTAACACCGGGGAGCTGTTTTTT.

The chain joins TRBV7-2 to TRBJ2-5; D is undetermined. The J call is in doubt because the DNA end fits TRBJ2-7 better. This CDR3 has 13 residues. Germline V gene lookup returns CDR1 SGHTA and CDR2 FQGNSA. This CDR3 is CASSVVVVYEQYF. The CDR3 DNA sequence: TGTGCCAGCAGCGTAGTTGTTGTCTACGAGCAGTACTTC.

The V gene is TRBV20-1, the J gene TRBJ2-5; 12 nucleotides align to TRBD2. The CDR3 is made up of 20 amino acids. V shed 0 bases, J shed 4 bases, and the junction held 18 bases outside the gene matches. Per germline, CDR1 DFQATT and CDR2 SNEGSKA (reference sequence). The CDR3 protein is CSARDTNVRLAGVWGETQYF. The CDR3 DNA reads TGCAGTGCTAGAGATACCAATGTGAGACTAGCGGGAGTATGGGGAGAGACCCAGTACTTC.

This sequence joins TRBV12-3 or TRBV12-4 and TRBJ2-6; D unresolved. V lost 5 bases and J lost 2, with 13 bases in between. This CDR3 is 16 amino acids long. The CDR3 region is CASSRTTRPGANVLTF. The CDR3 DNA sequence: TGTGCCAGCAGTCGCACGACCCGGCCTGGGGCCAACGTCCTGACTTTC.

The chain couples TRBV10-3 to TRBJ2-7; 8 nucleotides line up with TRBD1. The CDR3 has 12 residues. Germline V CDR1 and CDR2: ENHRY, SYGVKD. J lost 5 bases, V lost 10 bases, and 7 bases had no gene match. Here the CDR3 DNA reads TGTGCCACCACGACAGGGGTCGACGAGCAGTACTTC. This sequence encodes CATTTGVDEQYF.

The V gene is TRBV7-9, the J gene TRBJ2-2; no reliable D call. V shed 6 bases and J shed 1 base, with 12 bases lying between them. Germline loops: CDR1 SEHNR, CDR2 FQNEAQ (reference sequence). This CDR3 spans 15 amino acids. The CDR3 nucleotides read TGTGCCAGCAGACCTTGGAAACAGAACACCGGGGAGCTGTTTTTT. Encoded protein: CASRPWKQNTGELFF.

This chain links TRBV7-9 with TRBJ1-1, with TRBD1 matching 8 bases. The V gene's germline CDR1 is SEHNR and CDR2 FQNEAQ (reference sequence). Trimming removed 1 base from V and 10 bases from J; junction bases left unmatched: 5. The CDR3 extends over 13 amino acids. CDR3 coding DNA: TGTGCCAGCAGCTTAGAGACAGGGGTTCGAGCTTTCTTT. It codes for CASSLETGVRAFF.

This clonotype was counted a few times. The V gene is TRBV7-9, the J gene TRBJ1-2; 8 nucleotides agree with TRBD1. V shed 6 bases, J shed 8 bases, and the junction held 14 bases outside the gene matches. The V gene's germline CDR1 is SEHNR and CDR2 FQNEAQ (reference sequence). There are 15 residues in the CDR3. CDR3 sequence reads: CASRSGQGVVEGYTF. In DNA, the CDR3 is TGTGCCAGCAGATCTGGACAGGGCGTAGTAGAGGGCTACACCTTC.

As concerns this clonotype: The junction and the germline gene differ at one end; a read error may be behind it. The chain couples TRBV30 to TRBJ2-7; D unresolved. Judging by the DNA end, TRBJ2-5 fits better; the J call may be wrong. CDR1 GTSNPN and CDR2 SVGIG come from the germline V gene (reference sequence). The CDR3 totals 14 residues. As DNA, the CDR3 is TGTGCCAGGAGTGTAGCCGCAGGAAAAGAGACCCAGTACTTC. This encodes CARSVAAGKETQYF.

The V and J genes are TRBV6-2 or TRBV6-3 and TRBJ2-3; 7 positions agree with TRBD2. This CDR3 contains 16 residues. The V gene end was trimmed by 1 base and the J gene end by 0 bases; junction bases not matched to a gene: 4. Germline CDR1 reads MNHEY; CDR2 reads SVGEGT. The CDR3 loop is CASSYLPAGSTDTQYF. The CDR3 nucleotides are TGTGCCAGCAGTTACTTACCAGCGGGAAGCACAGATACGCAGTATTTT.

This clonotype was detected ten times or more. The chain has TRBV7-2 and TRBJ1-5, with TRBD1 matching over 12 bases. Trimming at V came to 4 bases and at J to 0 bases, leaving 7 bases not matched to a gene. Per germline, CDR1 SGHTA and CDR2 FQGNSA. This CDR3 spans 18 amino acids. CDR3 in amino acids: CASSSGTGGVTSNQPQHF. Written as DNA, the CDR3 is TGTGCCAGCAGCTCAGGGACAGGGGGCGTCACTAGCAATCAGCCCCAGCATTTT.

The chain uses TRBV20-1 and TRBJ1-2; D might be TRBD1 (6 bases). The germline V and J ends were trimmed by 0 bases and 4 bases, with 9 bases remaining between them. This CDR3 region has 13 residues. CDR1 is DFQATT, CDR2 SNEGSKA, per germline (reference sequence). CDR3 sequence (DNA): TGCAGTGCTAGAGAACAGGGTCTCTATGGCTACACCTTC. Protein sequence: CSAREQGLYGYTF.

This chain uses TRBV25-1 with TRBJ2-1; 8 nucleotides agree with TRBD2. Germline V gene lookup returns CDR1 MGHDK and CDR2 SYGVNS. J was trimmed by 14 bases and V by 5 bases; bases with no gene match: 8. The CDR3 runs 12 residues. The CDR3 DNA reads TGTGCCAGCAGTTTGAGCGGGGGTGGTGAGTTCTTC. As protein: CASSLSGGGEFF.

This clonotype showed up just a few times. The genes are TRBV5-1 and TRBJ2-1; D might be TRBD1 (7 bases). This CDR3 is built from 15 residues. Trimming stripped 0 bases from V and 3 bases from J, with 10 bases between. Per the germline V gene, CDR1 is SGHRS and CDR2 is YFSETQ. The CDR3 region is CASSLARGDYNEQFF. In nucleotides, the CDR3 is TGCGCCAGCAGCTTGGCCAGGGGGGACTACAATGAGCAGTTCTTC.

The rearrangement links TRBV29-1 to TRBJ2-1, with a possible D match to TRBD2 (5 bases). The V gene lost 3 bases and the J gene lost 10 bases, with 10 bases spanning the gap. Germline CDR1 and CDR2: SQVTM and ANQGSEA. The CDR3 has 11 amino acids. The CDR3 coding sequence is TGCAGCGTTGATAGAGGGATGGAGCAGTTCTTC. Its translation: CSVDRGMEQFF.

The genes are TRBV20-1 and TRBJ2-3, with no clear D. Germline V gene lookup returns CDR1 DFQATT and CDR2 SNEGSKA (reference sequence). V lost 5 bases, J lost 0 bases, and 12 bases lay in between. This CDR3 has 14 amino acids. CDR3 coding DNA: TGCAGTGCTCCCCCACATGCTAGCACAGATACGCAGTATTTT. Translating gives CSAPPHASTDTQYF.

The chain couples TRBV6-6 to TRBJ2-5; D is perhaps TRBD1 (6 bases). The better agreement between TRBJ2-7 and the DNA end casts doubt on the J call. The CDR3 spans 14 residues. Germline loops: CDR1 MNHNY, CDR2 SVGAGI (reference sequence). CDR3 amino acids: CASSYWAGDYEQYF. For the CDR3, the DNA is TGTGCCAGCAGTTATTGGGCAGGGGACTACGAGCAGTACTTC.

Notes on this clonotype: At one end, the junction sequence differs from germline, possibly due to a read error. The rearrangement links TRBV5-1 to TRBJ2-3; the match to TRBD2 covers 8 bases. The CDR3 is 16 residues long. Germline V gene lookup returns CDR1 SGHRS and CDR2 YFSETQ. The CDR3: CASSLGSGTSTDTQYF. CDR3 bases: TGTGCCAGCAGCTTAGGTAGCGGGACTAGCACAGATACGCAGTATTTT. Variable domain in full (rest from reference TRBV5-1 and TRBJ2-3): KAGVTQTPRYLIKTRGQQVTLSCSPISGHRSVSWYQQTPGQGLQFLFEYFSETQRNKGNFPGRFSGRQFSNSRSEMNVSTLELGDSALYLCASSLGSGTSTDTQYFGPGTRLTVL.

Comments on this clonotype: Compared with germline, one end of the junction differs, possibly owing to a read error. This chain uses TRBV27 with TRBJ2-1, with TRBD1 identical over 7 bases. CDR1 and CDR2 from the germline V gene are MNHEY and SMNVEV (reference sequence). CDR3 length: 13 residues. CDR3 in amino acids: CASSIQGYNERFF. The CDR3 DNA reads TGTGCCAGCAGTATACAGGGGTACAATGAGCGGTTCTTC.

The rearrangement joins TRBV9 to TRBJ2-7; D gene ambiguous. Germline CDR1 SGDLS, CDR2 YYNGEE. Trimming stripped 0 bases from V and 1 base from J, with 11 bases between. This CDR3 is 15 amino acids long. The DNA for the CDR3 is TGTGCCAGCAGCGTAGAGCCTACAGCTTCCTACGAGCAGTACTTC. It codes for CASSVEPTASYEQYF.

Here the CDR3 DNA reads TGTGCCAGCGTTGGTGCGGGGACCGGGGAGCTGTTTTTT. This encodes CASVGAGTGELFF. The rearrangement links TRBV6-2 or TRBV6-3 to TRBJ2-2; possible D gene TRBD2, 6 bases. With 8 bases removed from V and 5 bases from J, the gap between germline ends came to 12 bases. This CDR3 is built from 13 residues. Germline CDR1 reads MNHEY; CDR2 reads SVGEGT.

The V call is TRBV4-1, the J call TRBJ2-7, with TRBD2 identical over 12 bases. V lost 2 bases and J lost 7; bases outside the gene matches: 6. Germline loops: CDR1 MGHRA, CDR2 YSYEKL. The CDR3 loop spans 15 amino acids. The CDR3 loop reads CASSQLAGGGNEQYF. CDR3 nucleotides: TGCGCCAGCAGCCAACTAGCGGGGGGGGGTAATGAGCAGTACTTC.

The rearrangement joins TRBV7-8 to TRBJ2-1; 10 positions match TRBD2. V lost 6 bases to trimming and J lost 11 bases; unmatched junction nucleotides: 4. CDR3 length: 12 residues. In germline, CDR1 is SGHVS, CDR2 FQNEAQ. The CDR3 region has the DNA TGTGCCAGCAGTACTAGCGGGGCAAAGCAGTTCTTC. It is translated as CASSTSGAKQFF.

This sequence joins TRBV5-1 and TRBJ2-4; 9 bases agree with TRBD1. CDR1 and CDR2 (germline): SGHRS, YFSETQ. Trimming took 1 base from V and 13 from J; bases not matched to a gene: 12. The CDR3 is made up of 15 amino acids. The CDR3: CASSLMGQGSYVQYF. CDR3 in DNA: TGCGCCAGCAGCTTGATGGGACAGGGCTCCTACGTGCAGTACTTC.

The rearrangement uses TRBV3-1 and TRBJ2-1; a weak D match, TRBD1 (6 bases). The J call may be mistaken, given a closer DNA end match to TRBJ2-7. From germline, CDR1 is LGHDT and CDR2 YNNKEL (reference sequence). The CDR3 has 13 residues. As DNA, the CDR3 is TGTGCCAGCAGCCAAGATGACAGGCATGAGCAGTACTTC. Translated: CASSQDDRHEQYF.

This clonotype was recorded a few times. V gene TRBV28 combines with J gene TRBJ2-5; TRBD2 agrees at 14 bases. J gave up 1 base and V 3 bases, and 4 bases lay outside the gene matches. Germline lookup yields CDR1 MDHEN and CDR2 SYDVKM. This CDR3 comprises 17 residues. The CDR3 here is CASSLGLAGAFQETQYF. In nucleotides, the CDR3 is TGTGCCAGCAGTTTGGGACTAGCGGGGGCCTTCCAAGAGACCCAGTACTTC.